These 16 T cell receptor beta chains share one sample of origin, sequenced in a study of tumor and adjacent non-tumor tissue in lung cancer. This sample's RNA came from whole unsorted tissue. The normal lung tissue was taken more than 3 cm from the tumor edge. A modified ARM-PCR protocol with three rounds of nested PCR amplified TCRbeta. TCRdb reprocessed the multiplex PCR reads with MiXCR, giving one entry per CDR3 protein. Of 70,000 to 90,000 distinct CDR3 sequences in the sample, 65% to 85% were seen once. Sequencing was performed on distant non-tumor lung tissue. These receptors all come from a man in his 60s with non-small cell lung cancer.

V is TRBV4-1 and J is TRBJ2-3, with 10 bases aligning to TRBD2. Germline assignment: CDR1 MGHRA and CDR2 YSYEKL. V trimming: 3 bases; J trimming: 3 bases; junction bases outside the gene matches: 3. CDR3 length equals 15 residues. CDR3 residues: CASSHLLAGTDTQYF. In DNA, the CDR3 is TGCGCCAGCAGCCATCTACTAGCGGGAACAGATACGCAGTATTTT.

Comments on this clonotype: Relative to the germline gene, one junction end is altered; a read error may explain this. The CDR3 nucleotides read TGTGCCAGCAGTATAGTGGGGGCCAGCTCTGGGCCCAACGTCCTGACTTTC. Encoded protein: CASSIVGASSGPNVLTF. This chain links TRBV6-5 with TRBJ2-6; tentatively, D is TRBD1 (6 bases). CDR1 is MNHEY and CDR2 is SVGAGI in the germline V gene. This CDR3 has 17 amino acids.

The chain uses TRBV11-2 and TRBJ2-5; perhaps TRBD2 as D (7 bases). In germline, CDR1 is SGHAT, CDR2 FQNNGV. The V end lost 5 bases, the J end lost 7 bases, and 23 bases lay between the germline ends. The CDR3 consists of 16 residues. CDR3 residues: CASSPTMGGPKSTQYF. The CDR3 bases are TGTGCCAGCAGCCCCACAATGGGGGGGCCAAAGTCGACCCAGTACTTC.

The V gene is TRBV20-1, the J gene TRBJ2-1; 9 nucleotides match TRBD2. The CDR3 runs 15 residues. Germline V gives CDR1 DFQATT, CDR2 SNEGSKA (reference sequence). The CDR3 DNA sequence: TGCAGACGAGTGAGAAGCGGGACTAGCCCATATGAGCAGTTCTTC. Translated: CRRVRSGTSPYEQFF.

The chain links TRBV4-2 to TRBJ2-1; 10 bases line up with TRBD2. V dropped 0 bases and J dropped 3; count of bases not matched to a gene: 17. Per germline, CDR1 LGHNA and CDR2 YNFKEQ. The CDR3 covers 21 residues. The CDR3 DNA follows: TGTGCCAGCAGCCAAGATTGGACACGACTAGCGGGTAGGACCTACTACAATGAGCAGTTCTTC. Protein: CASSQDWTRLAGRTYYNEQFF.

This clonotype came up a few times. The chain combines TRBV6-2 or TRBV6-3 with TRBJ2-2; D uncertain. V gave up 5 bases and J gave up 9 bases, with 16 bases separating them. This CDR3 is 14 amino acids long. Per germline, CDR1 MNHEY and CDR2 SVGEGT. CDR3: CASSKGREHRELFF. Written as DNA, the CDR3 is TGTGCCAGCAGTAAAGGACGAGAACACCGGGAGCTGTTTTTT.

Worth noting for this clonotype: As the CDR3 is not closed by the conserved phenylalanine or tryptophan, this likely results from a read error. The chain has TRBV11-1 and TRBJ2-7; 9 positions match TRBD1. Per the germline V gene, CDR1 is SGHAT and CDR2 is FQDESV (reference sequence). The CDR3 consists of 13 residues. V shed 6 bases and J 7 bases; nucleotides not matched to a gene: 7. This CDR3 reads CASSTDRGVEQYL. DNA for the CDR3: TGTGCCAGCAGTACGGACAGGGGTGTAGAGCAGTACTTG.

Comment on this clonotype: At one boundary the junction diverges from the germline segment, which might be a read error. The CDR3: CASSYSYRPSSYKEQLF. CDR3 sequence (DNA): TGTGCCAGCAGTTACTCTTACAGGCCGAGCTCCTACAAAGAGCAGTTATTC. V and J are TRBV6-5 and TRBJ2-1; D is possibly TRBD1 (5 bases). The germline CDR1 and CDR2 sequences are MNHEY and SVGAGI. The CDR3 runs to 17 residues.

For this clonotype: The CDR3 ends on some other residue instead of the conserved phenylalanine or tryptophan, so this is likely a read error. V usage is TRBV2 and J usage is TRBJ2-5, with 9 bases that match TRBD1. The V gene end was trimmed by 4 bases and the J gene end by 1 base; junction bases not matched to a gene: 4. CDR1 and CDR2 from the germline V gene are SNHLY and FYNNEI. This CDR3 is built from 15 residues. The CDR3 reads CASSGTGVPQETQYV. DNA for the CDR3: TGTGCCAGCAGTGGGACAGGGGTACCCCAAGAGACCCAGTACGTC.

A note on this clonotype: The junction departs from germline at one end; a sequencing error may be responsible. J is TRBJ2-2 and V is TRBV4-3; the D is unclear. The germline gives CDR1 LGHNA, CDR2 YSLEER. The CDR3 is 13 amino acids. The CDR3 DNA follows: TGCGCCAGCAGTCAAGGGTTCACCGGGGAGCTGTTTTTT. Protein sequence: CASSQGFTGELFF.

A remark on this clonotype: Germline is not matched at one junction end, which may reflect a read error. The CDR3 protein is CASSIGTEGSWANVLTF. In DNA form, the CDR3 reads TGTGCCAGCAGTATCGGGACAGAGGGCTCTTGGGCCAACGTCCTGACTTTC. J is TRBJ2-6 and V is TRBV6-5; TRBD1 agrees at 7 bases. Germline loops: CDR1 MNHEY, CDR2 SVGAGI. The CDR3 extends over 17 amino acids.

The rearrangement links TRBV9 to TRBJ2-1; D call uncertain. The germline V gene encodes CDR1 SGDLS and CDR2 YYNGEE. The CDR3 is 17 residues long. Trimming took 6 bases from V and 7 from J, leaving 26 bases between them. CDR3 protein: CASNVEVRAGEGNEQFF. The CDR3 DNA sequence: TGTGCCAGCAATGTAGAAGTTAGGGCAGGAGAAGGAAATGAGCAGTTCTTC.

This clonotype was detected only once. The junction shows a germline mismatch at one end, possibly a read error. The chain couples TRBV5-4 to TRBJ2-7; 9 positions match TRBD1. The V gene's germline CDR1 is SGHNT and CDR2 YYREEE (reference sequence). The CDR3 has 15 amino acids. CDR3 sequence reads: CSSSRQQGATYEQYF. DNA for the CDR3: TGTTCCAGCAGCCGTCAACAGGGGGCGACCTACGAGCAATACTTC.

Worth noting for this clonotype: A much larger clone differs by one base, so this may be a read error. The chain couples TRBV10-1 to TRBJ2-7, with 8 bases that match TRBD1. The V and J ends lost 3 bases and 7 bases, in that order; junction bases with no gene match: 5. CDR1 and CDR2 from the germline V gene are WNHNN and SYGVQD (reference sequence). The CDR3 runs 13 residues. The CDR3 nucleotides are TGCGCCAGCAGTGACCGGACAGGGCATGAGCAGTACTTC. Residues: CASSDRTGHEQYF.

As for this clonotype: Here the CDR3 omits its conserved ending phenylalanine or tryptophan, so a read error is the likely source. The chain joins TRBV6-5 to TRBJ2-5; D unresolved. Germline V lookup: CDR1 MNHEY, CDR2 SVGAGI. This CDR3 has 13 amino acids. With 8 bases removed from V and 4 bases from J, the gap between germline ends came to 14 bases. The CDR3 loop is CASRGLSRETQYC. DNA for the CDR3: TGTGCCAGCCGTGGGCTCTCCCGAGAGACCCAGTACTGC.

A note on this clonotype: At one end the junction does not follow the germline gene, possibly because of a read error. This chain uses TRBV6-5 with TRBJ1-5; D is perhaps TRBD1 (6 bases). CDR1 is MNHEY and CDR2 is SVGAGI in the germline V gene. This CDR3 contains 15 residues. The CDR3: CASGYLQGSNHPQHF. The CDR3 bases are TGTGCCAGCGGTTACCTACAGGGAAGCAATCATCCCCAGCACTTT.